The present TCR beta chain was sequenced within a study of CD8 T cells in Susac syndrome. The authors reverse transcribed about 0.5 to 1 ug RNA with random hexamers. Multiplex PCR with immunoSEQ amplified the TCR beta CDR3 across 54 Vbeta and 13 Jbeta. TCRdb independently ran MiXCR on the immunoSEQ multiplex PCR reads; one entry per CDR3 protein. The table has around 120,000 distinct CDR3 sequences, around 94% seen once. Germline CDR1 and CDR2: SGHTA and FQGNSA. The CDR3 extends over 17 amino acids. The junction had 5 bases not matched to a gene; V was cut back by 1 base and J by 0 bases. Each multiple sclerosis control was a treatment-naive patient with relapsing-remitting disease that was either stable or active.

The receptor comes from a human donor with multiple sclerosis. The sequenced material came from CD4+ T cells from PBMCs. The chain recombines TRBV7-2 with TRBJ1-3, with 8 bases identical to TRBD1. The CDR3 reads CASSLVGTGVSGNTIYF. The CDR3, as DNA: TGTGCCAGCAGCTTAGTGGGGACAGGCGTCTCTGGAAACACCATATATTTT.